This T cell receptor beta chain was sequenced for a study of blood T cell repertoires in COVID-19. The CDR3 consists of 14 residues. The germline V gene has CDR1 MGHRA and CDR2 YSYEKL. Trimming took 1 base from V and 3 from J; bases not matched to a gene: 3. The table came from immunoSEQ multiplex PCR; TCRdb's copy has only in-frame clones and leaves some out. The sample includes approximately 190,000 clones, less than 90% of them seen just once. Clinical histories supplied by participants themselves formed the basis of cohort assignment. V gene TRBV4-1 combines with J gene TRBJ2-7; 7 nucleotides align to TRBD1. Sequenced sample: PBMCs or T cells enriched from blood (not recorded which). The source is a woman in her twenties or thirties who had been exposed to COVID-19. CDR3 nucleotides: TGCGCCAGCAGCCAAGGGGCAGGGGGCTACGAGCAGTACTTC. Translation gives CASSQGAGGYEQYF.